These 14 T cell receptor beta chains were all obtained from the same sample, sequenced in a study of T-cell memory formation after mild COVID-19. TCRdb fed the 5' RACE reads into MiXCR, producing one record per CDR3 protein. The sample includes some 320,000 distinct CDR3 sequences, about 16% seen only once; the top ten take approximately 20%. Sequencing was performed on PBMCs or a T cell subset sorted from them (not recorded which). The receptors shown here come from a man in his late teens or twenties who had mild COVID-19 (a few samples of this study predate the infection). Cell type and time point are not known.

The chain recombines TRBV7-9 with TRBJ1-1; D perhaps matches TRBD1 (6 bases). Germline CDR1 SEHNR, CDR2 FQNEAQ (reference sequence). CDR3 size: 16 residues. V was trimmed by 5 bases and J by 4 bases, leaving 20 bases between them. DNA of the CDR3: TGTGCCAGCAGCATCCCGGGACAAAGGACCCTCACTGAAGCTTTCTTT. Translation: CASSIPGQRTLTEAFF.

The chain employs TRBV12-3 or TRBV12-4 and TRBJ1-1; weak D call: TRBD1 (5 bases). V was clipped by 6 bases and J by 2 bases, with 10 bases between them. CDR3 length: 13 amino acids. CDR3 DNA sequence: TGTGCCAGCAGATCAGGGAAAAACACTGAAGCTTTCTTT. Translation: CASRSGKNTEAFF.

V is TRBV7-9 and J is TRBJ2-7; D gene unclear. This CDR3 is built from 11 residues. Germline-derived CDR1 and CDR2 are SEHNR and FQNEAQ (reference sequence). V gave up 4 bases and J gave up 5 bases, with 6 bases separating them. CDR3 loop: CASSSPHEQYF. The CDR3 DNA sequence: TGTGCCAGCAGCTCGCCTCACGAGCAGTACTTC. Full variable domain (outside the CDR3, taken from reference TRBV7-9 and TRBJ2-7): DTGVSQNPRHKITKRGQNVTFRCDPISEHNRLYWYRQTLGQGPEFLTYFQNEAQLEKSRLLSDRFSAERPKGSFSTLEIQRTEQGDSAMYLCASSSPHEQYFGPGTRLTVT.

The rearrangement joins TRBV12-3 or TRBV12-4 to TRBJ2-3; no firm D call. Trimming took off 4 bases at V and 7 bases at J, with 9 bases between the two ends. The CDR3 has 12 residues. Here the CDR3 DNA reads TGTGCCAGCAGTTCCCGGCACAATACGCAGTATTTT. It is translated as CASSSRHNTQYF.

This clonotype was observed many times. The rearrangement uses TRBV4-1 and TRBJ2-7; perhaps TRBD1 as D (6 bases). Germline values: CDR1 MGHRA, CDR2 YSYEKL. The CDR3 covers 14 residues. Trimming shortened V by 4 bases and J by 3 bases, and 13 bases separated the two germline ends. The CDR3 sequence: CASSRSTGIYEQYV. The DNA of the CDR3 is TGCGCCAGCAGCCGATCCACAGGGATCTACGAGCAGTACGTC.

Only a few counts were recorded for this clonotype. The chain has TRBV25-1 and TRBJ1-1; 8 nucleotides match TRBD1. CDR1 and CDR2 from the germline V gene are MGHDK and SYGVNS. The CDR3 extends over 13 amino acids. Unmatched junction bases numbered 6, after V lost 8 bases and J lost 4 bases. CDR3 amino acids: CASENRGSTEAFF. The CDR3, as DNA: TGTGCCAGCGAAAACAGGGGGAGCACTGAAGCTTTCTTT.

This clonotype was found many times. The rearrangement links TRBV7-3 to TRBJ2-1, with D possibly TRBD2 on 7 matching bases. The V gene lost 2 bases and the J gene lost 4 bases, with 15 bases spanning the gap. The CDR3 is 16 residues long. In germline, CDR1 is SGHTA, CDR2 FQGTGA. The CDR3, as DNA: TGTGCCAGCAGCTTACTCGCGCGGGGGCCGTACAATGAGCAGTTCTTC. As protein: CASSLLARGPYNEQFF.

This clonotype occurred a few times. Written as DNA, the CDR3 is TGTGCCACCAGCAGAGAAGAGATAAATCAGCCCCAGCATTTT. This codes for CATSREEINQPQHF. The genes are TRBV15 and TRBJ1-5, with D hard to call. Germline V lookup: CDR1 LNHNV, CDR2 YYDKDF (reference sequence). The CDR3 contains 14 residues. V was clipped by 0 bases and J by 4 bases, with 7 bases between them.

This clonotype was seen a handful of times. The V call is TRBV5-1, the J call TRBJ2-3; D remains unclear. Germline CDR1 and CDR2: SGHRS and YFSETQ. Trimming removed 0 bases at V and 2 bases at J, with 10 bases between. The CDR3 consists of 15 residues. CDR3 amino acids: CASSLARAATDTQYF. In DNA form, the CDR3 reads TGCGCCAGCAGCTTGGCCCGGGCGGCCACAGATACGCAGTATTTT.

The chain uses TRBV4-1 and TRBJ2-1; 8 bases line up with TRBD2. Germline V lookup: CDR1 MGHRA, CDR2 YSYEKL. The CDR3 has 13 residues. The junction had 5 bases not matched to a gene; V was cut back by 5 bases and J by 8 bases. The CDR3 nucleotides read TGCGCCAGCAGCGCCCGGACTAGCTATGAGCAGTTCTTC. Protein product: CASSARTSYEQFF.

The table lists this clonotype with a few counts. V is TRBV4-1 and J is TRBJ1-2; weak D call: TRBD1 (5 bases). The V and J ends lost 0 bases and 9 bases respectively, with 17 bases between them. Germline V gene sequence: CDR1 MGHRA, CDR2 YSYEKL. CDR3 length: 15 amino acids. CDR3 protein: CASSQEVGRDRSYTF. The CDR3 DNA reads as TGCGCCAGCAGCCAAGAGGTCGGCAGGGACCGTAGCTACACCTTC.

This clonotype was counted between two and nine times. The CDR3 protein is CASRRAGGTDTQYF. In nucleotides, the CDR3 is TGTGCCAGCAGGAGAGCGGGAGGCACAGATACGCAGTATTTT. The V and J genes are TRBV12-3 or TRBV12-4 and TRBJ2-3, with 8 bases matching TRBD2. Trimming took 6 bases from V and 1 from J; bases not matched to a gene: 3. The CDR3 is 14 amino acids.

A note on this clonotype: Mismatch with germline at one junction end may stem from a read error. V is TRBV30 and J is TRBJ1-2; D call uncertain. The CDR3 sequence is 14 residues long. CDR1 and CDR2 from the germline V gene are GTSNPN and SVGIG (reference sequence). DNA of the CDR3: TGTGCCTGGAATCGGCAGAGTTCTAAGTATGGCTACACCTTC. Amino acid sequence: CAWNRQSSKYGYTF.

This chain uses TRBV24-1 with TRBJ1-1, with D perhaps TRBD1 (6 bases). The CDR3 length is 17 residues. CDR1 and CDR2 from the germline V gene are KGHDR and SFDVKD. With 4 bases removed from V and 4 bases from J, the gap between germline ends came to 21 bases. CDR3 in DNA: TGTGCCACCAGTGACTCAAACCGGGACACTCCGGCCACTGAAGCTTTCTTT. It translates to CATSDSNRDTPATEAFF.